This T cell receptor (beta chain) emerged from a study of PD-1 blockade in classical Hodgkin lymphoma. Assay used: immunoSEQ multiplex PCR; TCRdb lists only in-frame clones, some missing. This sample has roughly 31,000 clones, with over 70% found just once. Brentuximab vedotin exposure varied, and every patient relapsed after autologous stem cell transplantation. Trimming took 4 bases from V and 9 from J, leaving 7 bases between them. This CDR3 has 11 amino acids. Looked up from germline, CDR1 is SGHAT and CDR2 is FQNNGV. Study results and limitations: Newly diagnosed patients reportedly had lower baseline TCR diversity than healthy donors. Causes of the repertoire differences remain undefined, possibly disease activity or prior therapy. Those achieving complete response showed baseline diversity like newly diagnosed patients. The CD4+ diversity rise by C4D1 was clearest in complete responders.

Remarks on this clone: What it binds is unknown.

This sequence joins TRBV11-2 and TRBJ2-1; D gene uncertain. The TCR comes from a human donor with classical Hodgkin lymphoma. Sequencing used peripheral blood mononuclear cells (PBMCs), obtained before the second cycle of nivolumab. The CDR3 protein is CASSWKGEQFF. The CDR3 coding sequence is TGTGCCAGCAGCTGGAAGGGTGAGCAGTTCTTC.